Reported below is one TCR beta chain. As yet, its antigen is unknown. Since a much larger clone is just one base distant, this may be a read error. RNA and DNA were co-extracted from roughly 20-30 mg of unsorted bulk tissue. Primary liver carcinoma, confirmed by histopathology, was surgically resected. Each sampled tumor had five separate regions taken from it. The CDR3 sequence is 16 residues long. CDR1 and CDR2 (germline): MNHEY, SVGAGI. Starting material of roughly 0.45 ug total RNA yielded TCR beta cDNA via a constant-region primer. Library construction for TCR beta comprised three nested multiplex PCR rounds performed with slightly modified ARM-PCR. In the first two PCR rounds, TRBV1-TRBV30 forward primers were paired with a C-beta reverse primer, and each round lasted around 10 cycles. TCRdb fed the multiplex PCR reads into MiXCR, producing one record per CDR3 protein. The sample records 120,000 or so distinct CDR3 sequences, 55% to 75% being singletons.

This record belongs to a study of tumor-infiltrating lymphocytes in primary liver carcinoma. Study-wide findings and caveats: Tumors and blood were compared for top-250-clone fraction, and tumors had the significantly higher value (p = 0.039). Tumor-adjacent and tumor-blood pairs overlapped less than tumor region pairs did.

The receptor's source is an older woman with primary liver carcinoma and hepatitis B virus infection. Sequenced input: liver tumor tissue from sampling region 1. Noted subset: tumor region T1, superior pole. The V and J genes are TRBV6-5 and TRBJ2-5; TRBD1 aligns across 9 bases. CDR3 in amino acids: CASSYSRQGGQEIQYF. As DNA, the CDR3 is TGTGCCAGCAGTTACTCGAGACAGGGGGGACAAGAGATCCAGTACTTC.